The 15 T cell receptor beta chains in this list originate from one sample, sequenced in a study of STAT5B mutations in CD4+ large granular lymphocyte leukemia. Profiling relied on immunoSEQ multiplex PCR, and the TCRdb table lists in-frame clones only, not all of them. This table has tens of thousands of clones, around 67% appearing once. Sequenced: CD4+ T cells from blood buffy coats. All receptors derive from a human donor in good health.

This clone occurred a few times. This chain uses TRBV18 with TRBJ1-1; weak D call: TRBD1 (5 bases). The CDR3 is 14 amino acids. Germline loops: CDR1 KGHSH, CDR2 LQKENI. The germline V and J ends were trimmed by 2 bases and 7 bases, with 14 bases remaining between them. The DNA of the CDR3 is TGTGCCAGCTCACCATTTTTCAGGGATGGTGAAGCTTTCTTT. This sequence encodes CASSPFFRDGEAFF.

The V call is TRBV10-3, the J call TRBJ2-1, with 9 bases fitting TRBD2. Germline assignment: CDR1 ENHRY and CDR2 SYGVKD. Trimming at V came to 6 bases and at J to 2 bases, leaving 11 bases not matched to a gene. This CDR3 is 17 amino acids long. The CDR3 loop reads CAIRRTGGGGTYNEQFF. The CDR3 DNA is TGTGCCATCAGGAGGACCGGCGGGGGGGGAACCTACAATGAGCAGTTCTTC.

CDR3 sequence (DNA): TGCGCCAGCAGCCAGAATCAGGGAATTGGAAACACCATATATTTT. Translation gives CASSQNQGIGNTIYF. The rearrangement joins TRBV4-3 to TRBJ1-3; weak D call: TRBD1 (5 bases). CDR1 is LGHNA and CDR2 is YSLEER in the germline V gene. The CDR3 contains 15 residues. V gave up 3 bases and J gave up 3 bases, with 12 bases separating them.

This clone appeared a few times. J is TRBJ1-1 and V is TRBV7-9; D may be TRBD1 (6 bases). The CDR3 consists of 15 residues. Germline V gene lookup returns CDR1 SEHNR and CDR2 FQNEAQ (reference sequence). V shed 2 bases and J shed 1 base, with 11 bases lying between them. CDR3 loop: CASSLMGGGNTEAFF. CDR3 nucleotide sequence: TGTGCCAGCAGCTTAATGGGAGGGGGGAACACTGAAGCTTTCTTT.

This rearrangement joins TRBV6-6 to TRBJ1-3; D might be TRBD1 (6 bases). The V end lost 5 bases, the J end lost 8 bases, and 16 bases lay between the germline ends. The CDR3 runs to 14 residues. Germline values: CDR1 MNHNY, CDR2 SVGAGI (reference sequence). The CDR3 region is CASSPGTYRDTIYF. For the CDR3, the DNA is TGTGCCAGCAGTCCCGGGACATATCGAGACACCATATATTTT.

CDR3 coding DNA: TGTGCCAGCAGCTTCGGGACAACTCCCTACGAGCAGTACTTC. It translates to CASSFGTTPYEQYF. This chain joins TRBV7-9 and TRBJ2-7, with a weak D call TRBD1 (6 bases). This CDR3 has 14 amino acids. Germline V gives CDR1 SEHNR, CDR2 FQNEAQ (reference sequence). The ends were cut back, 3 bases at V and 2 bases at J, with 11 bases in the middle.

This chain joins TRBV2 and TRBJ1-6, with a possible D match to TRBD1 (5 bases). This CDR3 has 16 residues. Germline V gene data show CDR1 as SNHLY and CDR2 as FYNNEI. Trimming removed 3 bases from V and 6 bases from J, with 15 bases in between. The CDR3 protein is CASSERPAGINSPLHF. The CDR3 DNA reads TGTGCCAGCAGTGAGAGGCCGGCAGGGATTAATTCACCCCTCCACTTT.

The rearrangement uses TRBV7-8 and TRBJ2-6; a possible D gene is TRBD2 (6 bases). Trimming cost V 5 bases and J 0 bases, with 26 bases left between them. This CDR3 has 21 amino acids. Germline V gene lookup returns CDR1 SGHVS and CDR2 FQNEAQ. The CDR3 reads CASSPYRLLTGVFSGANVLTF. CDR3 in DNA: TGTGCCAGCAGCCCTTACCGATTATTGACGGGAGTTTTCTCTGGGGCCAACGTCCTGACTTTC.

The V call is TRBV15, the J call TRBJ2-7; 8 bases map to TRBD1. CDR1 is LNHNV, CDR2 YYDKDF, per germline (reference sequence). The CDR3 runs 14 residues. V was clipped by 1 base and J by 7 bases; unmatched bases: 6. The CDR3: CATSRGQGLGEQYF. The CDR3 nucleotides read TGTGCCACCAGCAGAGGACAGGGGTTAGGGGAGCAGTACTTC. The full variable domain, with the rest looked up from reference TRBV15 and TRBJ2-7, is DAMVIQNPRYQVTQFGKPVTLSCSQTLNHNVMYWYQQKSSQAPKLLFHYYDKDFNNEADTPDNFQSRRPNTSFCFLDIRSPGLGDTAMYLCATSRGQGLGEQYFGPGTRLTVT.

This clone has only a few counts. The V gene is TRBV30, the J gene TRBJ2-1, with D maybe TRBD2 (7 bases). The V and J ends lost 1 base and 10 bases respectively, with 14 bases between them. This CDR3 is built from 13 residues. Germline CDR1 and CDR2: GTSNPN and SVGIG (reference sequence). CDR3 sequence reads: CAWSEGGPWEQFF. CDR3 DNA sequence: TGTGCCTGGAGTGAGGGGGGGCCATGGGAGCAGTTCTTC.

This sequence joins TRBV28 and TRBJ1-4; TRBD1 is a possible D gene (6 bases). V was cut by 3 bases and J by 5 bases, with 13 bases left in between. The CDR3 covers 15 residues. Per germline, CDR1 MDHEN and CDR2 SYDVKM. CDR3 DNA sequence: TGTGCCAGCAGTTTCCGGACAGACCTCAATGAAAAACTGTTTTTT. Amino acids: CASSFRTDLNEKLFF.

The J gene is TRBJ1-2, the V gene TRBV15; 7 positions agree with TRBD1. V dropped 2 bases and J dropped 3; count of bases not matched to a gene: 6. Germline lookup yields CDR1 LNHNV and CDR2 YYDKDF (reference sequence). This CDR3 contains 15 residues. The CDR3 is CATSRPDRAYYGYTF. In DNA form, the CDR3 reads TGTGCCACCAGCAGACCCGACAGGGCCTACTATGGCTACACCTTC.

The chain carries TRBV7-2 and TRBJ2-5; TRBD2 matches at 9 bases. The CDR3 totals 16 residues. CDR1 is SGHTA and CDR2 is FQGNSA in the germline V gene. V gave up 5 bases and J gave up 4 bases; unmatched junction bases: 11. The CDR3 spells CASSPLGGGARETQYF. CDR3 sequence (DNA): TGTGCCAGCAGCCCGCTGGGCGGGGGGGCCCGAGAGACCCAGTACTTC.

The chain is built from TRBV4-2 and TRBJ2-6, with TRBD1 matching over 10 bases. Germline V gives CDR1 LGHNA, CDR2 YNFKEQ. The CDR3 is 17 residues long. V lost 4 bases to trimming and J lost 2 bases; unmatched junction nucleotides: 5. The CDR3 DNA follows: TGTGCCAGCAGCCTCCAGACAGGGGGCCCTGGGGCCAACGTCCTGACTTTC. It is translated as CASSLQTGGPGANVLTF.

This chain connects TRBV28 to TRBJ2-3, with a tentative D call TRBD2 (5 bases). Per the germline V gene, CDR1 is MDHEN and CDR2 is SYDVKM. The CDR3 length is 12 residues. Trimming left V 9 bases short and J 2 bases short, with 9 bases between. The CDR3 bases are TGTGCCAGTCGAGGGTTCACAGATACGCAGTATTTT. This encodes CASRGFTDTQYF.